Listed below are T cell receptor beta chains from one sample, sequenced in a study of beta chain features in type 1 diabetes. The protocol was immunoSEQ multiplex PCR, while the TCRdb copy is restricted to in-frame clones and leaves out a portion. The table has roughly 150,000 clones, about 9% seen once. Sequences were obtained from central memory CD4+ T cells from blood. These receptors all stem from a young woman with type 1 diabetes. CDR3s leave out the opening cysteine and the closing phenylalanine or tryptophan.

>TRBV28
ARGFRDWGNQPQH
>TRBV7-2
ASSLDASSYNEQF
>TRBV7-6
ASSLGPSGTYEQY
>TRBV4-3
ASSQRGTGSETQY
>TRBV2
ASSGSSGRYEQY
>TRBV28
ASTAGQETHEQY
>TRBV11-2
ASSVDGNTQY
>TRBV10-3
AISEQQNQPQH
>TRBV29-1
SVRAGGSREQY
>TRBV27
ASTRTGANSGANVLT
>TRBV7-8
ASSPGQSLDQPQH
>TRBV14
ASSQGGARTDTQY
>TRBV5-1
ASSPPTSTDEQF